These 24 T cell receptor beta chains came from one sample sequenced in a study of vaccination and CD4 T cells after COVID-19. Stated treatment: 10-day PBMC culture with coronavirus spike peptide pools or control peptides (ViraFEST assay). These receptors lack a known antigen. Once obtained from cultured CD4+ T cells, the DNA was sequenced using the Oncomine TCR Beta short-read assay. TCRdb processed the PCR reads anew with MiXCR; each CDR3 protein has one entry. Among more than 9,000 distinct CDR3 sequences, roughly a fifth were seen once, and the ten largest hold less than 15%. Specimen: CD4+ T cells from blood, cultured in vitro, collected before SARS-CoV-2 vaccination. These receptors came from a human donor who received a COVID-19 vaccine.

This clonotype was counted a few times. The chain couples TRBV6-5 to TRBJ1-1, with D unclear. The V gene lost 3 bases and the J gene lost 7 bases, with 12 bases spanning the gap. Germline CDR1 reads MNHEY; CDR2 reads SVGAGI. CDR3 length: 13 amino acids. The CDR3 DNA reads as TGTGCCAGCAGTTATATTCCAGGTAGTGAAGCTTTCTTT. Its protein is CASSYIPGSEAFF.

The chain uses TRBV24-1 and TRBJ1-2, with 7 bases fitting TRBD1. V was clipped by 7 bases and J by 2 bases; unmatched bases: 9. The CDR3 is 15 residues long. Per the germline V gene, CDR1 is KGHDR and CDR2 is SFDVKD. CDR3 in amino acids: CATSKGRDSNYGYTF. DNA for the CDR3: TGTGCCACCAGCAAAGGCCGGGACAGCAACTATGGCTACACCTTC.

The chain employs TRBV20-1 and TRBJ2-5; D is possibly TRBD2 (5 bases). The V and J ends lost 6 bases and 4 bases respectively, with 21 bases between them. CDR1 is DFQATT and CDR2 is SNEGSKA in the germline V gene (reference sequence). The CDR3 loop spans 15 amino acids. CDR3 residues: CSAQERLSSGETQYF. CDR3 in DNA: TGCAGTGCCCAGGAGCGGCTATCTTCTGGAGAGACCCAGTACTTC.

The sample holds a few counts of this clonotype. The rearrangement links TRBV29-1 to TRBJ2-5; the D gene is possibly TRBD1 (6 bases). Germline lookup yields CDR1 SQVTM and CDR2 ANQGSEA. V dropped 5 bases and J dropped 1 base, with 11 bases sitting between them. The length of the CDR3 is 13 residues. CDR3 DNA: TGCAGCGTTTTACAGGGAGCCCAAGAGACCCAGTACTTC. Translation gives CSVLQGAQETQYF.

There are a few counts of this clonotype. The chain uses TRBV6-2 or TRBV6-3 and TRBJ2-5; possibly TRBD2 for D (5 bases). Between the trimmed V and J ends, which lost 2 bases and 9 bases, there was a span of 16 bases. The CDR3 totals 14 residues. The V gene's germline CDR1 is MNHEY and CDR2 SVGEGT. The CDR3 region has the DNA TGTGCCAGCAGTTACGGTCGGCTCCCCGGGGCCCAGTACTTC. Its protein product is CASSYGRLPGAQYF.

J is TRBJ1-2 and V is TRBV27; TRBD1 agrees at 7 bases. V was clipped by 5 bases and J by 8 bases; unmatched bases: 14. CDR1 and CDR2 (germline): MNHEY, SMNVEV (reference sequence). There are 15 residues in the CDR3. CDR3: CASSDIPTGLDGYTF. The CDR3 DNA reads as TGTGCCAGCAGTGATATCCCGACAGGGTTAGACGGCTACACCTTC.

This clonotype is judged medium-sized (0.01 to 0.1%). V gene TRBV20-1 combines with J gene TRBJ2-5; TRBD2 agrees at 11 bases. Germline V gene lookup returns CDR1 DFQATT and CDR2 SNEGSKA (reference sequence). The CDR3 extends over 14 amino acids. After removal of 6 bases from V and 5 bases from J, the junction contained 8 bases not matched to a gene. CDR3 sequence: CSAFSGGVWETQYF. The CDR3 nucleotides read TGCAGTGCGTTTAGCGGGGGGGTCTGGGAGACCCAGTACTTC.

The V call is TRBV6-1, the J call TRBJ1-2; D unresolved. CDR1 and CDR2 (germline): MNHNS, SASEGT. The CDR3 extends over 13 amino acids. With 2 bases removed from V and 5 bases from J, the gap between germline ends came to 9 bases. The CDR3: CASSELPSYGYTF. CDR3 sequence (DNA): TGTGCCAGCAGTGAATTGCCTTCGTATGGCTACACCTTC.

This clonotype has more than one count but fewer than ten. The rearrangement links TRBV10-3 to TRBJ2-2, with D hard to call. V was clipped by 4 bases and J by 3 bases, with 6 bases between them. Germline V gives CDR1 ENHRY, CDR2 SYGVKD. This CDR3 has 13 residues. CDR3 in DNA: TGTGCCATCAGTGGTGGGGACACCGGGGAGCTGTTTTTT. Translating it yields CAISGGDTGELFF.

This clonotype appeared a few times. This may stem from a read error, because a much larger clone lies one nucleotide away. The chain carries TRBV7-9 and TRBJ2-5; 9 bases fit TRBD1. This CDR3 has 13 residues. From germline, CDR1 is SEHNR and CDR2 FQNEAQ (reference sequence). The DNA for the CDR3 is TGTGCCGGCAGCCCAGACAGGGGGTGGACCCAGTACTTC. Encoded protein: CAGSPDRGWTQYF.

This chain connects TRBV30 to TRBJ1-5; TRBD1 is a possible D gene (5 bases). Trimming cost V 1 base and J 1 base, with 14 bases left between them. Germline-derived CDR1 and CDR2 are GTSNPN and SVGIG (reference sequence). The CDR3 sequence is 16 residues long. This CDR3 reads CAWSAGEGLSNQPQHF. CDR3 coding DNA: TGTGCCTGGAGTGCTGGGGAGGGACTCAGCAATCAGCCCCAGCATTTT.

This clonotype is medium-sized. The CDR3 sequence: CATSVGGSGQGVTGYTF. In DNA form, the CDR3 reads TGTGCCACCAGCGTTGGTGGTTCGGGACAGGGGGTTACTGGCTACACCTTC. The chain has TRBV24-1 and TRBJ1-2, with 11 positions matching TRBD1. The CDR3 runs to 17 residues. Losses at the gene ends were 7 bases for V and 7 bases for J; bases not matched to a gene: 16. Germline V CDR1 and CDR2: KGHDR, SFDVKD.

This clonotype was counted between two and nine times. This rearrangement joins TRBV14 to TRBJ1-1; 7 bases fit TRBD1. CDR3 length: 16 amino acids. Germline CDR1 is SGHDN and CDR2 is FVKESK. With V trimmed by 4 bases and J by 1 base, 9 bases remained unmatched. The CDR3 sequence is CASSPVGRDRNTEAFF. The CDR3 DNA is TGTGCCAGCAGCCCCGTGGGCCGGGACAGGAACACTGAAGCTTTCTTT.

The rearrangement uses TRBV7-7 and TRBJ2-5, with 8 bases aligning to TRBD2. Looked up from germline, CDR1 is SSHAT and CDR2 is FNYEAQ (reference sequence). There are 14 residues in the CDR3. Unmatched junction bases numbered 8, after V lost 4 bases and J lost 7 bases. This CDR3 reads CASSWKAGVGTQYF. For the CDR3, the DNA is TGTGCCAGCAGCTGGAAAGCGGGGGTGGGGACCCAGTACTTC. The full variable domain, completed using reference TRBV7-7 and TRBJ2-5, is GAGVSQSPRYKVTKRGQDVTLRCDPISSHATLYWYQQALGQGPEFLTYFNYEAQPDKSGLPSDRFSAERPEGSISTLTIQRTEQRDSAMYRCASSWKAGVGTQYFGPGTRLLVL.

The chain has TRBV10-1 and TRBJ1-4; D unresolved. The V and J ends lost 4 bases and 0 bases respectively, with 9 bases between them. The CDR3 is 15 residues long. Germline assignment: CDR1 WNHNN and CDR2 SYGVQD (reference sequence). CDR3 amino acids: CASSVGTATNEKLFF. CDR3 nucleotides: TGCGCCAGCAGTGTGGGCACAGCAACTAATGAAAAACTGTTTTTT.

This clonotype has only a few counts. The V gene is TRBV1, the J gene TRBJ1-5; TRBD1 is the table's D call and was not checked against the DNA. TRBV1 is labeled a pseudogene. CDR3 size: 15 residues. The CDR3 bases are TGCACCAGCAGCCAAGCTGACAGTGGGTATCAGCCCCAGCATTTT. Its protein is CTSSQADSGYQPQHF.

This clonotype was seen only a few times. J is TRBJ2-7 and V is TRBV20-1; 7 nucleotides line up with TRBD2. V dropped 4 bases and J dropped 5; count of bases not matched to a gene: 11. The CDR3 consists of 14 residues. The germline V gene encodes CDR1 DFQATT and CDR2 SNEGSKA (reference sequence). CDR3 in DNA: TGCAGTGCTACCACTACCCAGCGGGGCCACGAGCAGTACTTC. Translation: CSATTTQRGHEQYF.

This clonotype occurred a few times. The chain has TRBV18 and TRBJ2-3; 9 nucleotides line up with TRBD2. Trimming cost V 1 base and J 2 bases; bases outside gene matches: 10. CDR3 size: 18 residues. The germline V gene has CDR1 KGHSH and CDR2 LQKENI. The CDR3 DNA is TGTGCCAGCTCACCACTCCGACTAGCGGAGATAAACACAGATACGCAGTATTTT. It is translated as CASSPLRLAEINTDTQYF. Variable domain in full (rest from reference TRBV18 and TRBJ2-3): NAGVMQNPRHLVRRRGQEARLRCSPMKGHSHVYWYRQLPEEGLKFMVYLQKENIIDESGMPKERFSAEFPKEGPSILRIQQVVRGDSAAYFCASSPLRLAEINTDTQYFGPGTRLTVL.

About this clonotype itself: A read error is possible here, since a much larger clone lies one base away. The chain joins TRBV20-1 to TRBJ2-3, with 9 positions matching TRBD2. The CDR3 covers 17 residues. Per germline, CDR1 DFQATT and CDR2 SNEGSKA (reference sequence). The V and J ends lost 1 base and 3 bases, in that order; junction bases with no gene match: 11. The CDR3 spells CSARAPILSGGTDTQYF. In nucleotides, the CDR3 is TGCAGTGCTAGAGCCCCCATCCTCAGCGGGGGGACAGATACGCAGTATTTT.

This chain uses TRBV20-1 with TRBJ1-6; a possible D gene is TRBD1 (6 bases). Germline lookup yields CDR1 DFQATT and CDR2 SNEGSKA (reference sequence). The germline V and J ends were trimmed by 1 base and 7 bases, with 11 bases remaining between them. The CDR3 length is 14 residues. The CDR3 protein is CSARGPTGNSPLHF. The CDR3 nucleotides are TGCAGTGCTAGAGGTCCCACAGGGAATTCACCCCTCCACTTT.

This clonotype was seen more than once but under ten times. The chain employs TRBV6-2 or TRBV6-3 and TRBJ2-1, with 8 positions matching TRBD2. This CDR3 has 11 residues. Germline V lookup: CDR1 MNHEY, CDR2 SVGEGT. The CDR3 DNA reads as TGTTCCGGGGGGGGTAGGATTGAGCAGTTCTTC. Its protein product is CSGGGRIEQFF.

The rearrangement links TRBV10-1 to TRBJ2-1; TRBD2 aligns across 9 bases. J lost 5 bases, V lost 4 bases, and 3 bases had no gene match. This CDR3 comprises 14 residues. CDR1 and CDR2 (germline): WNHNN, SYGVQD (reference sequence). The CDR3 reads CASSGSGGHNEQFF. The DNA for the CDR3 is TGCGCCAGCAGTGGAAGCGGGGGGCACAATGAGCAGTTCTTC.

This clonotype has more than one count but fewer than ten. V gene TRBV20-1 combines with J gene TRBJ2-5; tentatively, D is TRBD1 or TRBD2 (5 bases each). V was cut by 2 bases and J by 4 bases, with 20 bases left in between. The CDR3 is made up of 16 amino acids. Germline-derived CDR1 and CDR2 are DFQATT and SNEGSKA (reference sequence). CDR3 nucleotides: TGCAGTGCTAGATTACCGGGGCTGGGAGATGGAGAGACCCAGTACTTC. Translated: CSARLPGLGDGETQYF.

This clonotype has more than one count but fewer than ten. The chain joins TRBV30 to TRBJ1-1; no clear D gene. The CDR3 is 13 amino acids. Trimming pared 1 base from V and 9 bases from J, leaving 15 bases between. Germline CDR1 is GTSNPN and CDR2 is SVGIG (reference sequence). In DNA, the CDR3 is TGTGCCTGGAGTGATCAGCCCCCACTGAAAGCTTTCTTT. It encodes CAWSDQPPLKAFF.